This T cell receptor beta chain came from a study of T-cell reconstitution after alpha-beta-depleted transplantation in children. Germline CDR1 and CDR2: DFQATT and SNEGSKA (reference sequence). CDR3 size: 13 residues. Deletions cut 2 bases from V and 2 bases from J, with 9 bases between. This clonotype was observed a few times. Preparation of the TCRbeta library involved a method that used unique molecular identifiers. TCRdb recomputed calls from the PCR reads with MiXCR, one row per CDR3 protein. This table has about 540,000 distinct CDR3 sequences, about 16% appearing once. The clonotype comes from a human donor who donated a stem cell graft to a child with acute lymphoblastic leukemia. Sequences were derived from PBMCs from the stem cell graft donor, sampled from the stem cell graft. This chain joins TRBV20-1 and TRBJ2-5; D call uncertain. The CDR3 nucleotides are TGCAGTGCTAGAAGCAGGTTTCAAGAGACCCAGTACTTC. This encodes CSARSRFQETQYF.